These 27 T cell receptor beta chains were sequenced from one sample in a study of blood T cell repertoires in COVID-19. This table comes from immunoSEQ multiplex PCR, and its TCRdb copy is limited to in-frame clones, with some not included. The sample records 270,000 or so clones, approximately 89% being singletons. Sequenced: peripheral blood. The origin of the receptors is a man in his forties or fifties with active or convalescent COVID-19.

V and J are TRBV4-1 and TRBJ1-2; no definite D call. Germline assignment: CDR1 MGHRA and CDR2 YSYEKL. V gave up 4 bases and J gave up 5 bases, with 17 bases separating them. CDR3 length equals 15 residues. CDR3 loop: CASSPFSRQDYGYTF. CDR3 bases: TGCGCCAGCAGCCCGTTTTCGAGACAAGATTATGGCTACACCTTC.

This clone turned up a few times. The V and J genes are TRBV3-1 (or the pseudogene TRBV3-2) and TRBJ1-1; 8 nucleotides line up with TRBD1. From germline, CDR1 is LGHDT and CDR2 YNNKEL (reference sequence). There are 13 residues in the CDR3. V trimming: 0 bases; J trimming: 13 bases; junction bases outside the gene matches: 7. The CDR3, as DNA: TGTGCCAGCAGCCAAGACCCGGGGACAGGAGGTTTCTTT. Residues: CASSQDPGTGGFF.

The chain joins TRBV5-6 to TRBJ2-7; D is uncertain. Deletions cut 4 bases from V and 5 bases from J, with 7 bases between. The CDR3 is 11 residues long. From germline, CDR1 is SGHDT and CDR2 YYEEEE. The DNA for the CDR3 is TGTGCCAGCAGCATCCGGGACGAGCAGTACTTC. Protein product: CASSIRDEQYF.

The rearrangement uses TRBV11-1 and TRBJ2-7, with D possibly TRBD1 on 5 matching bases. CDR1 is SGHAT and CDR2 is FQDESV in the germline V gene (reference sequence). This CDR3 comprises 13 residues. V was shortened by 3 bases and J by 5 bases, with 11 bases between the two germline ends. The CDR3 loop is CASSLNRIHEQYF. DNA for the CDR3: TGTGCCAGCAGCTTGAACAGGATTCACGAGCAGTACTTC.

V usage is TRBV3-1 (or the pseudogene TRBV3-2) and J usage is TRBJ1-1, with D possibly being TRBD1 (5 bases). V lost 5 bases and J lost 1, with 8 bases in between. This CDR3 has 13 amino acids. Germline V lookup: CDR1 LGHDT, CDR2 YNNKEL (reference sequence). This CDR3 is CASSNTGNTEAFF. As DNA, the CDR3 is TGTGCCAGCAGCAATACAGGGAACACTGAAGCTTTCTTT.

The chain uses TRBV24-1 and TRBJ2-3, with TRBD1 identical over 10 bases. This CDR3 comprises 17 residues. Germline lookup yields CDR1 KGHDR and CDR2 SFDVKD. V shed 4 bases, J shed 6 bases, and the junction held 12 bases outside the gene matches. DNA for the CDR3: TGTGCCACCAGTGACCAAGACAGGGGGCCCCAGTTGGATACGCAGTATTTT. Its protein is CATSDQDRGPQLDTQYF.

The chain uses TRBV27 and TRBJ1-2, with D unresolved. Germline lookup yields CDR1 MNHEY and CDR2 SMNVEV (reference sequence). The CDR3 sequence is 16 residues long. The V end was cut by 5 bases, the J end by 0 bases, with 16 bases between. This CDR3 is CASSPSGLRTNYGYTF. Here the CDR3 DNA reads TGTGCCAGCAGTCCCTCAGGACTGCGGACTAACTATGGCTACACCTTC.

The chain is built from TRBV10-3 and TRBJ2-5; possible D gene TRBD1, 7 bases. The CDR3 has 15 amino acids. V shed 0 bases and J shed 5 bases, with 13 bases lying between them. The germline V gene has CDR1 ENHRY and CDR2 SYGVKD. Here the CDR3 DNA reads TGTGCCATCAGTGAGTCGAGAGGAGGGGGCGAGACCCAGTACTTC. This translates into CAISESRGGGETQYF.

The rearrangement joins TRBV27 to TRBJ2-1; 7 nucleotides agree with TRBD2. The CDR3 runs to 14 residues. V trimming: 4 bases; J trimming: 10 bases; junction bases outside the gene matches: 10. Per the germline V gene, CDR1 is MNHEY and CDR2 is SMNVEV (reference sequence). CDR3 sequence (DNA): TGTGCCAGCAGTTCGGCGGGAGAGCCCCCGGAGCAGTTCTTC. Translating gives CASSSAGEPPEQFF.

Only one count was recorded for this clone. The chain recombines TRBV7-9 with TRBJ1-6, with TRBD1 as a possible D gene (5 bases). CDR1 is SEHNR, CDR2 FQNEAQ, per germline (reference sequence). This CDR3 region has 17 residues. The V end lost 1 base, the J end lost 2 bases, and 12 bases lay between the germline ends. CDR3 in amino acids: CASSLVGPLAYNSPLHF. CDR3 sequence (DNA): TGTGCCAGCAGCTTAGTGGGGCCTCTCGCCTATAATTCACCCCTCCACTTT.

The chain combines TRBV19 with TRBJ2-1; the D gene is possibly TRBD2 (5 bases). The germline gives CDR1 LNHDA, CDR2 SQIVND (reference sequence). V was pared by 7 bases and J by 4 bases, with 14 bases between. The CDR3 spans 14 residues. The CDR3 region is CASKSAPGYNEQFF. In DNA, the CDR3 is TGTGCCAGTAAATCCGCGCCGGGGTACAATGAGCAGTTCTTC.

The gene calls are TRBV7-6 and TRBJ2-5; a possible D gene is TRBD2 (6 bases). Trimming left V 1 base short and J 2 bases short, with 11 bases between. CDR3 length: 15 amino acids. Germline V gene sequence: CDR1 SGHVS, CDR2 FNYEAQ. CDR3 nucleotides: TGTGCCAGCAGCTTAGGTACTAGCCGTCAAGAGACCCAGTACTTC. Translating it yields CASSLGTSRQETQYF.

This chain joins TRBV9 and TRBJ1-2; possible D gene TRBD1, 6 bases. CDR1 is SGDLS, CDR2 YYNGEE, per germline. Trimming took 4 bases from V and 8 from J, leaving 15 bases between them. The CDR3 spans 13 residues. The CDR3 sequence: CASSPEGGAGYTF. The CDR3 DNA is TGTGCCAGCAGCCCAGAAGGGGGGGCGGGCTACACCTTC.

This clone was counted only a few times. The rearrangement links TRBV2 to TRBJ1-3; 7 positions match TRBD1. The V segment lost 9 bases and the J segment 2 bases; nucleotides outside the gene matches: 4. In germline, CDR1 is SNHLY, CDR2 FYNNEI. This CDR3 is built from 13 residues. CDR3 loop: CARGTAAGNTIYF. CDR3 DNA sequence: TGTGCCAGGGGGACAGCAGCTGGAAACACCATATATTTT.

This clone was seen more than once but under ten times. In nucleotides, the CDR3 is TGTGCCAGCAGTTTATCTCAGGCCATAGGAACTGAAGCTTTCTTT. It codes for CASSLSQAIGTEAFF. The rearrangement joins TRBV27 to TRBJ1-1; D is unclear. This CDR3 is 15 amino acids long. Trimming took off 0 bases at V and 5 bases at J, with 13 bases between the two ends. In germline, CDR1 is MNHEY, CDR2 SMNVEV (reference sequence).

The CDR3 sequence is CASSYYAGGYNEQFF. For the CDR3, the DNA is TGTGCCAGCAGTTATTATGCGGGGGGGTACAATGAGCAGTTCTTC. The J gene is TRBJ2-1, the V gene TRBV6-5; 9 positions match TRBD2. Germline CDR1 MNHEY, CDR2 SVGAGI. Trimming removed 3 bases from V and 4 bases from J; junction bases left unmatched: 4. The CDR3 is made up of 15 amino acids.

This clone was counted only a few times. The germline gene is not matched at one end of the junction; a read error may be the cause. V is TRBV5-3 and J is TRBJ1-2, with a weak D call TRBD1 (5 bases). TRBV5-3 has ORF status, its function being uncertain. The CDR3 spans 12 residues. The CDR3 region is CARSLEAGILLF. CDR3 bases: TGTGCCAGAAGCTTGGAGGCAGGGATTTTACTATTC.

V usage is TRBV18 and J usage is TRBJ1-1; 8 bases align to TRBD1. Germline-derived CDR1 and CDR2 are KGHSH and LQKENI. This CDR3 region has 13 residues. Unmatched junction bases numbered 4, after V lost 2 bases and J lost 8 bases. The CDR3 loop reads CASSPGTGREAFF. The CDR3 nucleotides are TGTGCCAGCTCACCAGGGACAGGACGCGAAGCTTTCTTT.

The rearrangement joins TRBV10-2 to TRBJ2-2; 9 bases fit TRBD1. V lost 7 bases to trimming and J lost 6 bases; unmatched junction nucleotides: 6. CDR1 is WSHSY, CDR2 SAAADI, per germline. The CDR3 contains 14 residues. In DNA, the CDR3 is TGCGCCAGCACCGGGACAGGGTCCCCCGGGGAGCTGTTTTTT. This sequence encodes CASTGTGSPGELFF.

In regard to this clone: At the DNA level, this CDR3 is encoded by other sequences in the same sample as well. In DNA, the CDR3 is TGTGCCAGCAGCTTAGGAGTAGCGGGCGCTACCTACAATGAGCAGTTCTTC. The encoded protein is CASSLGVAGATYNEQFF. V is TRBV7-9 and J is TRBJ2-1; the match to TRBD2 covers 7 bases. Trimming at V came to 1 base and at J to 2 bases, leaving 8 bases not matched to a gene. Germline lookup yields CDR1 SEHNR and CDR2 FQNEAQ (reference sequence). CDR3 length: 17 residues.

The chain uses TRBV29-1 and TRBJ2-5; TRBD1 matches 7 bases. V lost 7 bases and J lost 2; bases outside the gene matches: 4. Germline CDR1 SQVTM, CDR2 ANQGSEA. This CDR3 is built from 12 residues. In DNA form, the CDR3 reads TGCAGCGGAGGGACAGAACAAGAGACCCAGTACTTC. Translation: CSGGTEQETQYF.

The gene calls are TRBV4-1 and TRBJ2-7; 7 nucleotides match TRBD2. Germline CDR1 reads MGHRA; CDR2 reads YSYEKL. V was pared by 0 bases and J by 2 bases, with 1 base of the junction left unmatched. This CDR3 contains 14 residues. The CDR3 loop reads CASSQDGGAYEQYF. Written as DNA, the CDR3 is TGCGCCAGCAGCCAAGATGGGGGGGCCTACGAGCAGTACTTC.

This sequence joins TRBV5-1 and TRBJ2-5, with D perhaps TRBD1 (6 bases). The CDR3 is 15 amino acids. Germline V gene lookup returns CDR1 SGHRS and CDR2 YFSETQ. Trimming removed 2 bases at V and 5 bases at J, with 16 bases between. In DNA, the CDR3 is TGCGCCAGCAGCTTAATGGGGGCGGTAGGGGAGACCCAGTACTTC. Protein sequence: CASSLMGAVGETQYF. The whole variable domain, remainder taken from reference TRBV5-1 and TRBJ2-5, is KAGVTQTPRYLIKTRGQQVTLSCSPISGHRSVSWYQQTPGQGLQFLFEYFSETQRNKGNFPGRFSGRQFSNSRSEMNVSTLELGDSALYLCASSLMGAVGETQYFGPGTRLLVL.

The chain uses TRBV25-1 and TRBJ1-6, with a possible D match to TRBD1 (6 bases). The CDR3 loop spans 13 amino acids. V was pared by 11 bases and J by 7 bases, with 15 bases between. CDR1 and CDR2 (germline): MGHDK, SYGVNS. As DNA, the CDR3 is TGTGCCTCCACCTTACAGGGAAATTCACCCCTCCACTTT. This codes for CASTLQGNSPLHF.

CDR3 DNA sequence: TGTGCCAGCAGTGCCCAAGGGGGTTCTTTCTTT. Protein: CASSAQGGSFF. The chain combines TRBV28 with TRBJ1-1; a possible D gene is TRBD1 (6 bases). The ends were cut back, 5 bases at V and 12 bases at J, with 13 bases in the middle. The CDR3 runs 11 residues. Per the germline V gene, CDR1 is MDHEN and CDR2 is SYDVKM.

The V and J genes are TRBV5-1 and TRBJ2-3, with a possible D match to TRBD1 (6 bases). This CDR3 comprises 15 residues. V was clipped by 0 bases and J by 6 bases, with 14 bases between them. Germline V CDR1 and CDR2: SGHRS, YFSETQ. Here the CDR3 reads CASSLGGQGLDTQYF. In nucleotides, the CDR3 is TGCGCCAGCAGCTTGGGGGGGCAGGGCCTGGATACGCAGTATTTT. Drawing the rest from reference TRBV5-1 and TRBJ2-3, the complete variable domain is KAGVTQTPRYLIKTRGQQVTLSCSPISGHRSVSWYQQTPGQGLQFLFEYFSETQRNKGNFPGRFSGRQFSNSRSEMNVSTLELGDSALYLCASSLGGQGLDTQYFGPGTRLTVL.

This clone was counted only a few times. J is TRBJ1-2 and V is TRBV3-1 (or the pseudogene TRBV3-2), with D tentatively TRBD1 (6 bases). Deletions cut 6 bases from V and 13 bases from J, with 24 bases between. The CDR3 runs to 14 residues. The V gene's germline CDR1 is LGHDT and CDR2 YNNKEL (reference sequence). CDR3 coding DNA: TGTGCCAGCAGTCCTACCCGTTGGGACACGGCGGGCACCTTC. Protein product: CASSPTRWDTAGTF.